This passage covers 15 T cell receptor beta chains from one sample sequenced in a study of naive and memory T cell subsets. Whole-study results and caveats: Possibly reflecting memory cells re-expressing CD45RA, a few larger clonotypes occurred in naive repertoires, especially CD8.

The beta constant-region primer was an equimolar mix of two oligonucleotides covering TRBC1 and TRBC2. Ligated cDNA was amplified by four rounds of PCR with nested alpha and beta constant-region primers and SP2. A single record per CDR3 protein comes from TCRdb applying MiXCR to the UMI-ligation and nested PCR reads. The sample includes 130,000 to 150,000 distinct CDR3 sequences, 22% seen only once; the top ten take 0.095% to 0.12%. No antigen has been assigned to these receptors. Sample: naive CD4+ T cells from blood. The source of these receptors is a human donor in good health.

The rearrangement uses TRBV29-1 and TRBJ1-3; D gene unclear. The CDR3 contains 13 residues. Germline V gene sequence: CDR1 SQVTM, CDR2 ANQGSEA. Trimming shortened V by 4 bases and J by 0 bases, and 7 bases separated the two germline ends. CDR3 DNA: TGCAGCGTTGCCATGAGCTCTGGAAACACCATATATTTT. Translation gives CSVAMSSGNTIYF.

This clonotype appeared a few times. The chain joins TRBV7-9 to TRBJ2-3; D perhaps matches TRBD2 (5 bases). CDR1 SEHNR and CDR2 FQNEAQ come from the germline V gene (reference sequence). The V gene lost 5 bases and the J gene lost 4 bases, with 22 bases spanning the gap. The CDR3 spans 17 residues. CDR3 coding DNA: TGTGCCAGCAGCCTCACCGGAGGAGGACCTCGGGCAGATACGCAGTATTTT. This encodes CASSLTGGGPRADTQYF.

V is TRBV6-2 or TRBV6-3 and J is TRBJ2-7; D unclear. V lost 0 bases and J 2 bases, leaving 11 bases between the germline ends. Germline CDR1 is MNHEY and CDR2 is SVGEGT. This CDR3 is built from 15 residues. The CDR3 sequence: CASSYSPRDPYEQYF. CDR3 nucleotide sequence: TGTGCCAGCAGTTACTCGCCTAGGGATCCCTACGAGCAGTACTTC.

J is TRBJ2-7 and V is TRBV27; 8 bases match TRBD2. The V gene end was trimmed by 5 bases and the J gene end by 6 bases; junction bases not matched to a gene: 3. Germline lookup yields CDR1 MNHEY and CDR2 SMNVEV (reference sequence). The CDR3 sequence is 12 residues long. The CDR3: CASSREGLEQYF. CDR3 sequence (DNA): TGTGCCAGCAGTCGGGAGGGCCTCGAGCAGTACTTC.

The chain links TRBV28 to TRBJ1-4; D unclear. V gave up 3 bases and J gave up 8 bases, with 7 bases separating them. The germline V gene encodes CDR1 MDHEN and CDR2 SYDVKM. CDR3 length equals 12 residues. CDR3 bases: TGTGCCAGCAGTTTCAATGCCGAAAAACTGTTTTTT. Translating gives CASSFNAEKLFF.

The chain employs TRBV7-2 and TRBJ2-1; 10 positions agree with TRBD2. Germline loops: CDR1 SGHTA, CDR2 FQGNSA. The CDR3 length is 19 residues. V shed 2 bases, J shed 5 bases, and the junction held 15 bases outside the gene matches. CDR3 in amino acids: CASSLPQGILAGRDNEQFF. In DNA, the CDR3 is TGTGCCAGCAGCTTACCTCAGGGGATACTAGCGGGGAGGGACAATGAGCAGTTCTTC. The complete variable domain, with remaining parts taken from reference TRBV7-2 and TRBJ2-1, reads GAGVSQSPSNKVTEKGKDVELRCDPISGHTALYWYRQSLGQGLEFLIYFQGNSAPDKSGLPSDRFSAERTGGSVSTLTIQRTQQEDSAVYLCASSLPQGILAGRDNEQFFGPGTRLTVL.

The V and J genes are TRBV20-1 and TRBJ2-5, with D tentatively TRBD2 (6 bases). The CDR3 runs to 13 residues. Germline V gives CDR1 DFQATT, CDR2 SNEGSKA (reference sequence). Trimming left V 6 bases short and J 7 bases short, with 18 bases between. The CDR3 sequence is CSARVSGSGTQYF. CDR3 in DNA: TGCAGTGCAAGGGTTAGCGGTTCCGGGACCCAGTACTTC.

Comment on this clonotype: One junction end disagrees with the germline gene, perhaps due to a read error. The chain links TRBV19 to TRBJ1-5; TRBD1 might be the D (5 bases). The CDR3 totals 13 residues. Looked up from germline, CDR1 is LNHDA and CDR2 is SQIVND (reference sequence). The CDR3 DNA reads as TGTGCCAGTAGCATAGACAGTATGAAGCCCCAGCATTTT. Amino acid sequence: CASSIDSMKPQHF.

This clonotype was detected ten times or more. This chain connects TRBV6-1 to TRBJ2-7; 7 positions agree with TRBD1. The CDR3 contains 14 residues. The junction had 4 bases not matched to a gene; V was cut back by 2 bases and J by 3 bases. Germline CDR1 reads MNHNS; CDR2 reads SASEGT. The CDR3 sequence: CASSERDRLYEQYF. The CDR3 DNA is TGTGCCAGCAGTGAACGGGACAGACTCTACGAGCAGTACTTC.

The rearrangement joins TRBV7-2 to TRBJ2-1; TRBD1 matches at 9 bases. Germline V CDR1 and CDR2: SGHTA, FQGNSA. There are 15 residues in the CDR3. After removal of 6 bases from V and 2 bases from J, the junction contained 5 bases not matched to a gene. The CDR3 protein is CASRRTGATYNEQFF. The CDR3 coding sequence is TGTGCCAGCAGAAGGACAGGGGCGACCTACAATGAGCAGTTCTTC.

The sample holds a few counts of this clonotype. The chain recombines TRBV20-1 with TRBJ2-1; 9 bases align to TRBD2. The trim removed 7 bases at V and 4 bases at J, leaving 11 bases unmatched. This CDR3 spans 15 amino acids. Germline V CDR1 and CDR2: DFQATT, SNEGSKA (reference sequence). This chain's CDR3 is CSVSVSSGRYNEQFF. DNA of the CDR3: TGCAGTGTTTCCGTGAGTAGCGGGAGATACAATGAGCAGTTCTTC.

This chain joins TRBV6-1 and TRBJ2-4; D not resolved. This CDR3 spans 11 amino acids. Germline lookup yields CDR1 MNHNS and CDR2 SASEGT. V gave up 2 bases and J gave up 8 bases, with 4 bases separating them. CDR3 amino acids: CASSERDIQYF. The CDR3 DNA reads TGTGCCAGCAGTGAACGAGACATTCAGTACTTC.

This clonotype has a handful of counts. The J gene is TRBJ2-2, the V gene TRBV20-1; no clear D gene. Trimming removed 4 bases from V and 8 bases from J, with 8 bases in between. The germline V gene has CDR1 DFQATT and CDR2 SNEGSKA (reference sequence). This CDR3 is 11 amino acids long. DNA of the CDR3: TGCAGTGCTAAGGTTTTTGGGGAGCTGTTTTTT. Translated: CSAKVFGELFF.

The rearrangement uses TRBV28 and TRBJ1-5, with D maybe TRBD1 (5 bases). CDR3 length: 14 residues. Trimming cost V 5 bases and J 6 bases, with 14 bases left between them. Germline-derived CDR1 and CDR2 are MDHEN and SYDVKM. The DNA of the CDR3 is TGTGCCAGCAGTCCTACAGGTGATCCTCAGCCCCAGCATTTT. It is translated as CASSPTGDPQPQHF.

This clonotype was counted a few times. The chain carries TRBV27 and TRBJ1-2, with 7 bases aligning to TRBD1. V lost 6 bases to trimming and J lost 5 bases; unmatched junction nucleotides: 12. The CDR3 is 15 residues long. The V gene's germline CDR1 is MNHEY and CDR2 SMNVEV (reference sequence). DNA for the CDR3: TGTGCCAGCAGCCCAACAGGGGAGAGAGGGTATGGCTACACCTTC. It yields the protein CASSPTGERGYGYTF.